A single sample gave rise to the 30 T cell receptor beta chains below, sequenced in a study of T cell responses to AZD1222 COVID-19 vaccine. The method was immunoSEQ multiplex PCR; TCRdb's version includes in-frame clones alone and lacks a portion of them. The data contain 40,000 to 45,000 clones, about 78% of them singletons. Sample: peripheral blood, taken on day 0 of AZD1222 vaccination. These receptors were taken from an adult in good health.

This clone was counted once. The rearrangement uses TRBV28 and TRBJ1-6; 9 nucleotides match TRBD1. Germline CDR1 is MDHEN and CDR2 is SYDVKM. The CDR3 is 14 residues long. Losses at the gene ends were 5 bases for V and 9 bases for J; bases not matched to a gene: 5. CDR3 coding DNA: TGTGCCAGCAGTAGGACAGGGGTCGCTTCACCCCTCCACTTT. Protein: CASSRTGVASPLHF.

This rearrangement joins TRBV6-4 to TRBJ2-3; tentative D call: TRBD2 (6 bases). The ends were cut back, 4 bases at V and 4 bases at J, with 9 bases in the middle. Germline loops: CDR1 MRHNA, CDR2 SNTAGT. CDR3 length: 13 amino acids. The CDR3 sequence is CASSVEGSDTQYF. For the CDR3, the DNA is TGTGCCAGCAGTGTGGAGGGATCAGATACGCAGTATTTT.

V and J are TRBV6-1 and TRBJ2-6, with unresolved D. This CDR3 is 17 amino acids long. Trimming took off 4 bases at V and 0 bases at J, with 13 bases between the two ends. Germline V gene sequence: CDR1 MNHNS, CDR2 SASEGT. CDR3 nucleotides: TGTGCCAGCAGTGGCCGCAGGCAACGCTCTGGGGCCAACGTCCTGACTTTC. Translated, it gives CASSGRRQRSGANVLTF.

The CDR3 DNA reads TGTGCCTGGAGTATACAGGGTCACTATGGCTACACCTTC. Its translation: CAWSIQGHYGYTF. The chain carries TRBV30 and TRBJ1-2, with D maybe TRBD1 (6 bases). From germline, CDR1 is GTSNPN and CDR2 SVGIG (reference sequence). V lost 2 bases and J lost 3, with 10 bases in between. The CDR3 contains 13 residues. Using reference TRBV30 and TRBJ1-2 for the parts outside the CDR3, the full variable domain is SQTIHQWPATLVQPVGSPLSLECTVEGTSNPNLYWYRQAAGRGLQLLFYSVGIGQISSEVPQNLSASRPQDRQFILSSKKLLLSDSGFYLCAWSIQGHYGYTFGSGTRLTVV.

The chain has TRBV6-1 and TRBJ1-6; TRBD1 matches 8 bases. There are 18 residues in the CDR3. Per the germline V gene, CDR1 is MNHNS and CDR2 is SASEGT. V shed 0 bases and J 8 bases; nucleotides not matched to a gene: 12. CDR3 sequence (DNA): TGTGCCAGCAGTGAAGCGCTTCGGTGGGCAGGGGGCGATTCACCCCTCCACTTT. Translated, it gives CASSEALRWAGGDSPLHF.

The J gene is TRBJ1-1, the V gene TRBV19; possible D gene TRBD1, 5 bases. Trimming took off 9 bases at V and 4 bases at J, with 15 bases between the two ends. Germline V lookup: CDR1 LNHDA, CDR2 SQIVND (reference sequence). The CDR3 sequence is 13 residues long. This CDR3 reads CASSEGISTEAFF. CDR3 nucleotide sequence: TGTGCCAGCTCCGAGGGGATTAGCACTGAAGCTTTCTTT.

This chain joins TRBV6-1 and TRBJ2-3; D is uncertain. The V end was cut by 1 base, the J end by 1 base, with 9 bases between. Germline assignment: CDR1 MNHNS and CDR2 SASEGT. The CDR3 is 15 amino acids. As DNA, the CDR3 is TGTGCCAGCAGTGAAGGTCAGGTGCGCACAGATACGCAGTATTTT. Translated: CASSEGQVRTDTQYF.

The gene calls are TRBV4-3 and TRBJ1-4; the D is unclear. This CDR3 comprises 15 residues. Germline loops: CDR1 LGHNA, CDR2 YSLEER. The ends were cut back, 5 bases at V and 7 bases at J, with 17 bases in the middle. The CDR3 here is CASSSQDLVGEKLFF. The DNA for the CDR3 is TGCGCCAGCAGCTCGCAAGATCTTGTGGGTGAAAAACTGTTTTTT.

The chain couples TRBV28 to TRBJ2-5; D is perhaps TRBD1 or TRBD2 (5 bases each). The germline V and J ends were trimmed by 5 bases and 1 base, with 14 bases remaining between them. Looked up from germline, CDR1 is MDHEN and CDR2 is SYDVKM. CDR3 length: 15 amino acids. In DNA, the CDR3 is TGTGCCAGCAGTGCGCGGTGGGGGATCCAAGAGACCCAGTACTTC. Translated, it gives CASSARWGIQETQYF. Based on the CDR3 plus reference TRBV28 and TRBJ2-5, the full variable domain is DVKVTQSSRYLVKRTGEKVFLECVQDMDHENMFWYRQDPGLGLRLIYFSYDVKMKEKGDIPEGYSVSREKKERFSLILESASTNQTSMYLCASSARWGIQETQYFGPGTRLLVL.

CDR3 nucleotide sequence: TGTGCCAGCAGTCCCTCGGGAGGGAACAAACAGCCCCAGCATTTT. Its protein is CASSPSGGNKQPQHF. The J gene is TRBJ1-5, the V gene TRBV2; D remains ambiguous. Germline CDR1 and CDR2: SNHLY and FYNNEI. The germline V and J ends were trimmed by 5 bases and 7 bases, with 18 bases remaining between them. This CDR3 region has 15 residues.

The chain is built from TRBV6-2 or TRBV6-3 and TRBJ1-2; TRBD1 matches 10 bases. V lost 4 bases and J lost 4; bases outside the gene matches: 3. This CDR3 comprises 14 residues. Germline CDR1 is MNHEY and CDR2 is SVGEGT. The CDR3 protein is CASSLTGGGYGYTF. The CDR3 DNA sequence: TGTGCCAGCAGTTTGACAGGGGGCGGCTATGGCTACACCTTC.

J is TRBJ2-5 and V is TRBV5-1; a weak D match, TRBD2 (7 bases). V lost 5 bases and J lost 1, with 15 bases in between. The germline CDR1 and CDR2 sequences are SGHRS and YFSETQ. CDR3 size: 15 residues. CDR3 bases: TGCGCCAGCAGTGGGGGGGCCCCTTCCCAAGAGACCCAGTACTTC. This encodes CASSGGAPSQETQYF. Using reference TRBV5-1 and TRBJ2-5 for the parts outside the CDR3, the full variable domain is KAGVTQTPRYLIKTRGQQVTLSCSPISGHRSVSWYQQTPGQGLQFLFEYFSETQRNKGNFPGRFSGRQFSNSRSEMNVSTLELGDSALYLCASSGGAPSQETQYFGPGTRLLVL.

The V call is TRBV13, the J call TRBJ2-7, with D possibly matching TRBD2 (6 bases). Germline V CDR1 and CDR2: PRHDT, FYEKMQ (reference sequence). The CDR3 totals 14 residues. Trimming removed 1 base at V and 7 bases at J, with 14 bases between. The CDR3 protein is CASSLDSAGREQYF. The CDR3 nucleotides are TGTGCCAGCAGCTTAGATTCCGCGGGGCGGGAGCAGTACTTC.

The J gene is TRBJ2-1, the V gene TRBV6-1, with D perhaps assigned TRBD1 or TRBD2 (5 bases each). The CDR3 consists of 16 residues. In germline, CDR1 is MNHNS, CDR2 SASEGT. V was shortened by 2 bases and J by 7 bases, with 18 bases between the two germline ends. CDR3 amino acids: CASSERPGGGWNEQFF. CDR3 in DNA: TGTGCCAGCAGTGAACGGCCAGGTGGGGGTTGGAATGAGCAGTTCTTC.

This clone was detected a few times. DNA for the CDR3: TGTGCCAGCAGTGACTCGGGCGGCACCGGGGAGCTGTTTTTT. Its protein is CASSDSGGTGELFF. V and J are TRBV6-4 and TRBJ2-2; D ambiguous. In germline, CDR1 is MRHNA, CDR2 SNTAGT. CDR3 size: 14 residues. V was clipped by 0 bases and J by 4 bases, with 6 bases between them.

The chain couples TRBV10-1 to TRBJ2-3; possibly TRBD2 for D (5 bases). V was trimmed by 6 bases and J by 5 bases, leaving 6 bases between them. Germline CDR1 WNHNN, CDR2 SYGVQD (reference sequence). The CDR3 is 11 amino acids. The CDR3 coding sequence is TGCGCCAGCAGGGCGGGAGATACGCAGTATTTT. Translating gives CASRAGDTQYF.

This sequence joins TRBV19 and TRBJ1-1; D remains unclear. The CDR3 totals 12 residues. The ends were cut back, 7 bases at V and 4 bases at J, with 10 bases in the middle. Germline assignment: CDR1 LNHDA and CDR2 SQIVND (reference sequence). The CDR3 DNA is TGTGCCAGTATAGCCGGGCCCACTGAAGCTTTCTTT. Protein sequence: CASIAGPTEAFF. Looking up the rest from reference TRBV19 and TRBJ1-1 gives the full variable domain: DGGITQSPKYLFRKEGQNVTLSCEQNLNHDAMYWYRQDPGQGLRLIYYSQIVNDFQKGDIAEGYSVSREKKESFPLTVTSAQKNPTAFYLCASIAGPTEAFFGQGTRLTVV.

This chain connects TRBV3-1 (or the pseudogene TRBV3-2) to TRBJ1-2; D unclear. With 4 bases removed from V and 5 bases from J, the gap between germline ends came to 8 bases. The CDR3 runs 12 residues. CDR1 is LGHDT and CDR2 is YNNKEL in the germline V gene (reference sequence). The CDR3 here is CASSPGNYGYTF. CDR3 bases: TGTGCCAGCAGCCCCGGGAATTATGGCTACACCTTC.

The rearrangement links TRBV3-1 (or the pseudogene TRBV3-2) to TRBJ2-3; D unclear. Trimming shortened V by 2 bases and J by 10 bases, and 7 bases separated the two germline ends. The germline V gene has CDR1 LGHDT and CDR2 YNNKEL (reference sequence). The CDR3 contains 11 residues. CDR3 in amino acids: CASSQKMAQYF. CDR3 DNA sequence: TGTGCCAGCAGCCAAAAAATGGCGCAGTATTTT.

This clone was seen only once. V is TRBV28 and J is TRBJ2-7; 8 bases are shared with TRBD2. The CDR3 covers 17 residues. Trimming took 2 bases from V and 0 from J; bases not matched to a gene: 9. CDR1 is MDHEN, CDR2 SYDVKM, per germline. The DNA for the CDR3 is TGTGCCAGCAGTTTAGAGGCGGGGGGTCTTCACTCCTACGAGCAGTACTTC. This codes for CASSLEAGGLHSYEQYF.

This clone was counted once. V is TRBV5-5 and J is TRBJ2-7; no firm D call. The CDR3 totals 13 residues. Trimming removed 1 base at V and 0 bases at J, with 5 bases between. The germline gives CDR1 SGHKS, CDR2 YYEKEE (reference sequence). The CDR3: CASSLFDSYEQYF. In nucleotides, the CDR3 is TGTGCCAGCAGCTTGTTTGACTCCTACGAGCAGTACTTC. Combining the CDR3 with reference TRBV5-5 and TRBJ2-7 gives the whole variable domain DAGVTQSPTHLIKTRGQQVTLRCSPISGHKSVSWYQQVLGQGPQFIFQYYEKEERGRGNFPDRFSARQFPNYSSELNVNALLLGDSALYLCASSLFDSYEQYFGPGTRLTVT.

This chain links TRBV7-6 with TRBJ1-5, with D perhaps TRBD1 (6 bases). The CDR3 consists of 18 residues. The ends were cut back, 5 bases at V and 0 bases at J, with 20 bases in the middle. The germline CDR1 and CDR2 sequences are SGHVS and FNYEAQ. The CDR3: CASSPQGYREYSNQPQHF. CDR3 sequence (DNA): TGTGCCAGCAGCCCACAGGGATATAGGGAGTATAGCAATCAGCCCCAGCATTTT.

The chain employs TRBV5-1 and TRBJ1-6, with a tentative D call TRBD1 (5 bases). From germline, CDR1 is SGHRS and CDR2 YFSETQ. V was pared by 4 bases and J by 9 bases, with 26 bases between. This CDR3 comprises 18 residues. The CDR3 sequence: CASSTHPLRDGSASPLHF. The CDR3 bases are TGCGCCAGCAGCACGCACCCTCTCAGGGACGGGTCTGCTTCACCCCTCCACTTT.

The chain's CDR3 is CASRPGHLTEAFF. As DNA, the CDR3 is TGTGCCAGCAGACCGGGACATCTCACTGAAGCTTTCTTT. This chain links TRBV5-4 with TRBJ1-1; weak D call: TRBD1 (6 bases). Germline V gives CDR1 SGHNT, CDR2 YYREEE (reference sequence). The V and J ends lost 5 bases and 4 bases respectively, with 12 bases between them. CDR3 length equals 13 residues.

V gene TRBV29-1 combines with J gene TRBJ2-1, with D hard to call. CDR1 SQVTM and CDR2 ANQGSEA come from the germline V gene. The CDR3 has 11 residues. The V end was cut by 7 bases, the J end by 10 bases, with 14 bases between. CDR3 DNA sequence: TGCAGCGGGGCCCTTACAGAGGAGCAGTTCTTC. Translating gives CSGALTEEQFF.

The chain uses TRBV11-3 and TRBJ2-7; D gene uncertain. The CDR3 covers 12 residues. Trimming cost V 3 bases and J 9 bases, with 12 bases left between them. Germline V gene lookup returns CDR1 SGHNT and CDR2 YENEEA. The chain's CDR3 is CASSLIDSGQYF. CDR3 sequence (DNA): TGTGCCAGCAGCTTGATAGATTCCGGGCAGTACTTC.

This CDR3 reads CASGLQGGMTEAFF. CDR3 coding DNA: TGTGCCAGCGGTCTACAAGGGGGCATGACTGAAGCTTTCTTT. The chain joins TRBV2 to TRBJ1-1; 7 nucleotides align to TRBD1. V shed 8 bases, J shed 5 bases, and the junction held 11 bases outside the gene matches. The germline V gene encodes CDR1 SNHLY and CDR2 FYNNEI. This CDR3 spans 14 amino acids.

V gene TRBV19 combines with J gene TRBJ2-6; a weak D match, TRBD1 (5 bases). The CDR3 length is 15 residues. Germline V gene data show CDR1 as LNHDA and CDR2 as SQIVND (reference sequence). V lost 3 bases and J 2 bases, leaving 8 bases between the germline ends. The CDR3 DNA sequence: TGTGCCAGTAGTATTTGGGGCCCTGGGGCCAACGTCCTGACTTTC. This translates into CASSIWGPGANVLTF.

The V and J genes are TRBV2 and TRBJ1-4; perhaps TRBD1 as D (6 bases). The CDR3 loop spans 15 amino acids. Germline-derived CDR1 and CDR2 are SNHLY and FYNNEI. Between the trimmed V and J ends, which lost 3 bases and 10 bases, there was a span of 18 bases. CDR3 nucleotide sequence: TGTGCCAGCAGTGACGGACGAGGGGGGAAGGGAAAACTGTTTTTT. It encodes CASSDGRGGKGKLFF.

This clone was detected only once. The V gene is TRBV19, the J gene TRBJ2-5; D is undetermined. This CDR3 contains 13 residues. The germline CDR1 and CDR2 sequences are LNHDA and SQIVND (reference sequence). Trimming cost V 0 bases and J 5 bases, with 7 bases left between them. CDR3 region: CASSIDNGETQYF. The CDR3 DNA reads TGTGCCAGTAGTATAGACAACGGCGAGACCCAGTACTTC.